This T cell receptor beta chain was sequenced in a study of patients and donors after allogeneic stem cell transplantation (dated by TCRdb to 2018 to 2020). The library was made by RT-PCR. Sequencing used a NextSeq 550. The public reads were quality trimmed at Q25 with fastp and then assembled into clones with MiXCR by TCRdb, keeping productive beta chains. Duplicate CDR3 protein sequences are folded into a single record with the most common DNA and genes. Present in this sample are 390,000 or so distinct CDR3 sequences, 16% of which were seen just once. 7% to 7.5% of the sample lies in the top ten. There are many counts of this clonotype. Its antigen is currently not known. No qualities accompany the bases; no much larger clone lies one base away. Taken from cysteine to phenylalanine, the CDR3 has 14 residues. The kept DNA is CDR3 alone, 42 bases in frame from the first base. V sheds 3 bases and J sheds 0 bases, leaving 8 bases between their ends.

The material sequenced was blood, either unsorted or a sorted T cell fraction (not recorded which). In this chain, TRBV12-3 or TRBV12-4 is recombined with TRBJ1-1; no confident D gene assignment can be made. This receptor was obtained from a human donor who was either an allogeneic HSCT recipient or a stem cell or donor lymphocyte infusion donor (not recorded which). It is not recorded whose cells these are; they may come from a transplant donor. The CDR3 reads as follows: CASSLSRVNTEAFF. In nucleotide form, the sequence is TGTGCCAGCAGTTTGAGTCGAGTGAACACTGAAGCTTTCTTT.